The clone carrying this T cell receptor beta chain was seen at least ten times. Its antigen is not known. The CDR3 has 15 amino acids. CDR1 MNHEY and CDR2 SMNVEV come from the germline V gene (reference sequence). Trimming removed 0 bases at V and 4 bases at J, with 10 bases between. These data are taken from a study of T cells after yellow fever vaccination. A single record per CDR3 protein comes from TCRdb applying MiXCR to the 5' RACE reads. The table shows some 150,000 distinct CDR3 sequences, with approximately 6.6% occurring only once. General study findings and limits: Among primary-vaccination clones, most reappeared after the booster, at approximately 96% for CD4 and under 90% for CD8.

The chain couples TRBV27 to TRBJ2-1; D ambiguous. The material sequenced was CD4+ T cells sorted from PBMCs, taken 10 days after the yellow fever booster vaccination. The receptor comes from a man in his thirties or forties who received the YFV17D yellow fever vaccine. The CDR3 region has the DNA TGTGCCAGCAGTTTATCGCCGGGCGGATACAATGAGCAGTTCTTC. It is translated as CASSLSPGGYNEQFF.